One sample yielded the 9 T cell receptor beta chains listed below, sequenced in a study of T cell responses to AZD1222 COVID-19 vaccine (dated by TCRdb to the early 2020s). The time point label, as the study defines it: baseline before first vaccination. Library prep was done by the immunoSEQ multiplex PCR assay. Not all clones reach the TCRdb copy of this immuneACCESS table, which keeps in-frame sequences only. Checked studies attribute under half of the gap to unresolved V genes and leave the rest unexplained. This sample gives some 100,000 clones in total; just over 85% of them show up just once. Roughly a tenth of the sample lies in the top ten. The input for sequencing was peripheral blood, taken on day 0 of AZD1222 vaccination. All receptors derive from an adult in good health.

The rearrangement joins TRBV6-1 to TRBJ2-3, with TRBD1 matching 11 bases. The CDR3 totals 15 residues. Germline V gene sequence: CDR1 MNHNS, CDR2 SASEGT. After removal of 3 bases from V and 10 bases from J, the junction contained 9 bases not matched to a gene. The CDR3 bases are TGTGCCAGCAGTGACCTAGGACAGGGGGCTAGGGCGCAGTATTTT. Amino acid sequence: CASSDLGQGARAQYF.

This chain uses TRBV5-1 with TRBJ2-1; TRBD2 is a possible D gene (6 bases). The CDR3 length is 16 residues. V gave up 3 bases and J gave up 5 bases, with 18 bases separating them. The germline CDR1 and CDR2 sequences are SGHRS and YFSETQ. Here the CDR3 reads CASSWTGGALNNEQFF. CDR3 nucleotide sequence: TGCGCCAGCAGCTGGACTGGCGGGGCTCTCAACAATGAGCAGTTCTTC.

This clone was counted only a few times. One junction end does not reproduce the germline sequence, and a read error may be involved. The chain has TRBV2 and TRBJ2-4, with D perhaps matching TRBD2 (6 bases). This CDR3 is built from 15 residues. Germline assignment: CDR1 SNHLY and CDR2 FYNNEI. The CDR3 DNA reads TGTGCCAGCACTGAAGCGGGCGGTGCCAAAAACATTCAGTACTTC. It yields the protein CASTEAGGAKNIQYF.

The chain uses TRBV29-1 and TRBJ1-3; D call uncertain. The CDR3 loop spans 13 amino acids. Germline-derived CDR1 and CDR2 are SQVTM and ANQGSEA. V was cut by 5 bases and J by 2 bases, with 10 bases left in between. CDR3 in DNA: TGCAGCGTTTCGACCGCGACTGGAAACACCATATATTTT. This gives the protein CSVSTATGNTIYF. Filled out from reference TRBV29-1 and TRBJ1-3, the complete variable domain reads SAVISQKPSRDICQRGTSLTIQCQVDSQVTMMFWYRQQPGQSLTLIATANQGSEATYESGFVIDKFPISRPNLTFSTLTVSNMSPEDSSIYLCSVSTATGNTIYFGEGSWLTVV.

This chain uses TRBV5-1 with TRBJ1-5; D is undetermined. Deletions cut 0 bases from V and 1 base from J, with 11 bases between. The CDR3 loop spans 16 amino acids. Germline V CDR1 and CDR2: SGHRS, YFSETQ. CDR3: CASSLGPGSSNQPQHF. For the CDR3, the DNA is TGCGCCAGCAGCTTGGGTCCGGGCAGCAGCAATCAGCCCCAGCATTTT.

This chain uses TRBV30 with TRBJ1-3, with 8 bases fitting TRBD1. CDR1 and CDR2 (germline): GTSNPN, SVGIG (reference sequence). The V segment lost 2 bases and the J segment 0 bases; nucleotides outside the gene matches: 12. The CDR3 has 18 residues. CDR3 nucleotide sequence: TGTGCCTGGAGTCCCTTGGGACAGGCGATGTACTCTGGAAACACCATATATTTT. This encodes CAWSPLGQAMYSGNTIYF.

This clone was seen more than once but under ten times. This chain joins TRBV29-1 and TRBJ2-5; perhaps TRBD2 as D (5 bases). V shed 7 bases and J shed 3 bases, with 15 bases lying between them. The length of the CDR3 is 13 residues. The germline V gene has CDR1 SQVTM and CDR2 ANQGSEA. Written as DNA, the CDR3 is TGCAGCGCCGGAGCGGCGGTAAAAGAGACCCAGTACTTC. It yields the protein CSAGAAVKETQYF.

V usage is TRBV6-5 and J usage is TRBJ1-2; D gene unclear. Germline CDR1 reads MNHEY; CDR2 reads SVGAGI. This CDR3 region has 14 residues. Deletions cut 7 bases from V and 4 bases from J, with 16 bases between. The CDR3 nucleotides are TGTGCCAGCACCTCTTCCCTGGCCACCTATGGCTACACCTTC. It encodes CASTSSLATYGYTF.

This chain links TRBV24-1 with TRBJ1-5; D is ambiguous. CDR1 is KGHDR and CDR2 is SFDVKD in the germline V gene. Trimming pared 4 bases from V and 3 bases from J, leaving 9 bases between. This CDR3 region has 14 residues. The chain's CDR3 is CATSEHRSNQPQHF. CDR3 coding DNA: TGTGCCACCAGTGAGCACAGATCCAATCAGCCCCAGCATTTT.